This T cell receptor beta chain is from a study of cytomegalovirus exposure and HLA in healthy donors. Note on this clone: The antigen remains undetermined.

Per the germline V gene, CDR1 is SGHTA and CDR2 is FQGNSA. The CDR3 loop spans 14 amino acids. Trimming took off 2 bases at V and 8 bases at J, with 13 bases between the two ends. Study-wide results and limits: The study recorded 164 TCR beta chains that were cytomegalovirus-associated.

The primer mix had 60 Vbeta and 13 Jbeta primers. Sequenced by immunoSEQ multiplex PCR; TCRdb stores in-frame clones only, minus some. The sample contains 150,000 or so clones, about three quarters of which appear only once. Input material: PBMCs. This clonotype originated in a man in his forties in good health and CMV-seropositive. The V and J genes are TRBV7-2 and TRBJ2-1; D is unresolved. The CDR3 nucleotides are TGTGCCAGCAGCTTAAAAGCGCCACGCGATGAGCAGTTCTTC. Its protein is CASSLKAPRDEQFF.